The clone carrying this T cell receptor (beta chain) was recorded a few times. Its antigen is unknown. This sample was included in a study of T cell repertoires in aging, cancer and after chemotherapy. Whole-study results and caveats: Median generation probability rose over the chemotherapy interval in each cancer cohort, suggesting rebound thymic output. Untreated cancer patients had significantly lower blood TCR diversity than age-matched healthy donors. These repertoire data do not allow conclusions about immunological memory after chemotherapy. Healthy donors lost TCR diversity with age mainly through richness, cancer patients through richness and evenness.

TCR beta rearrangements were amplified from peripheral blood genomic DNA. The CDR3 loop spans 14 amino acids. Per germline, CDR1 SGHRS and CDR2 YFSETQ. V was shortened by 0 bases and J by 4 bases, with 10 bases between the two germline ends. Rearranged V-D-J TRB sequences were amplified with a mixed TRB-A/B primer pool. TCRdb used MiXCR to reprocess the multiplex PCR reads, holding one entry per CDR3 protein. This sample has roughly 10,000 distinct CDR3 sequences; less than 30% occur once, and the top ten carry 1% to 1.5%. The sample taken for sequencing was blood. V usage is TRBV5-1 and J usage is TRBJ1-2, with TRBD1 as a possible D gene (5 bases). This sequence was found in a human donor in good health. The CDR3 DNA reads as TGCGCCAGCAGCTTGGGTCAGGGCCTCTATGGCTACACCTTC. It translates to CASSLGQGLYGYTF.